This T cell receptor beta chain was sequenced for a study of T cell responses to AZD1222 COVID-19 vaccine. As regards this clone: The antigen is not known.

Libraries were prepared by immunoSEQ multiplex PCR; TCRdb keeps only in-frame clonotypes and omits some of them. The profile shows tens of thousands of clones, over 75% of them singletons. Pooling of second doses given at about 4 or about 12 weeks was done. V was cut by 1 base and J by 7 bases, with 10 bases left in between. Germline assignment: CDR1 SGHTA and CDR2 FQGNSA. CDR3 length: 13 amino acids. Findings and caveats of the study: Clonal diversity may have been underestimated, and the donors were mostly white British, with more females than males. Regions 160-218 and 743-854 held dominance among vaccine-associated CD4 TCRs, which spanned spike. Only 5 or 6 people who got AZD1222 tested seropositive at baseline.

The rearrangement links TRBV7-2 to TRBJ1-1; D possibly corresponds to TRBD1 (6 bases). The receptor was isolated from an adult who received the AZD1222 COVID-19 vaccine. Sample: peripheral blood, taken 28 days after the second AZD1222 dose. CDR3 coding DNA: TGTGCCAGCAGCTTAGTAGAGGGGGTTGAAGCTTTCTTT. Translation gives CASSLVEGVEAFF.